What follows are 18 T cell receptor beta chains derived from one specimen sequenced in a study of regulatory T cells in long-lasting Graves disease. Construction of TCR beta libraries relied on iRepertoire HTBI primers and on Arm-PCR targeting CDR3 regions. TCRdb redid the calling of the multiplex PCR reads with MiXCR, one entry per CDR3 protein. The sample shows under 500,000 distinct CDR3 sequences, about 20% of them seen only once. Time point: persistent/refractory GD, antithyroid drugs over 5 years with positive TRAb. Extracted RNA from PBMCs served as the source of the TCR library. The source material was peripheral blood mononuclear cells (PBMCs), sampled when the disease was refractory, from a patient treated with antithyroid drugs. The receptors stem from a female donor with Graves disease.

In this sample, this clonotype turned up many times. V is TRBV28 and J is TRBJ2-5; 7 bases map to TRBD2. V shed 6 bases and J 2 bases; nucleotides not matched to a gene: 12. The CDR3 has 16 residues. Per germline, CDR1 MDHEN and CDR2 SYDVKM. CDR3 coding DNA: TGTGCCAGCAGATCCATGCGGGGGAGGGAACAAGAGACCCAGTACTTC. Translation gives CASRSMRGREQETQYF.

This clonotype was found many times. V gene TRBV2 combines with J gene TRBJ1-1; D ambiguous. This CDR3 is built from 14 residues. Germline CDR1 SNHLY, CDR2 FYNNEI. Trimming removed 6 bases at V and 5 bases at J, with 16 bases between. CDR3 coding DNA: TGTGCCAGCAGGGTCCAGTTGGGAGGTACTGAAGCTTTCTTT. Encoded protein: CASRVQLGGTEAFF. Variable domain in full (rest from reference TRBV2 and TRBJ1-1): EPEVTQTPSHQVTQMGQEVILRCVPISNHLYFYWYRQILGQKVEFLVSFYNNEISEKSEIFDDQFSVERPDGSNFTLKIRSTKLEDSAMYFCASRVQLGGTEAFFGQGTRLTVV.

At least ten counts were recorded for this clonotype. The CDR3 sequence is CASSPGQGWQPQHF. CDR3 DNA: TGTGCCAGCAGTCCCGGACAGGGTTGGCAGCCCCAGCATTTT. The chain joins TRBV12-3 or TRBV12-4 to TRBJ1-5, with 8 bases that match TRBD1. V lost 5 bases and J lost 7; bases outside the gene matches: 7. The CDR3 consists of 14 residues.

This chain links TRBV7-3 with TRBJ2-2; the match to TRBD2 covers 11 bases. After removal of 2 bases from V and 4 bases from J, the junction contained 6 bases not matched to a gene. The CDR3 has 17 residues. Germline CDR1 reads SGHTA; CDR2 reads FQGTGA. Here the CDR3 reads CASSLVAGGPSTGELFF. The CDR3 DNA follows: TGTGCCAGCAGCTTAGTAGCGGGAGGGCCGAGCACCGGGGAGCTGTTTTTT.

CDR3 sequence reads: CASSPEGGPSREQYF. In DNA form, the CDR3 reads TGTGCCAGCAGCCCCGAAGGGGGGCCCTCTAGGGAGCAGTACTTC. The V gene is TRBV11-2, the J gene TRBJ2-7; D is possibly TRBD1 or TRBD2 (6 bases each). From germline, CDR1 is SGHAT and CDR2 FQNNGV. The V and J ends lost 5 bases and 7 bases respectively, with 21 bases between them. CDR3 length equals 15 residues.

This clonotype appeared many times. This sequence joins TRBV6-1 and TRBJ1-2; TRBD1 aligns across 9 bases. The CDR3 totals 13 residues. The germline CDR1 and CDR2 sequences are MNHNS and SASEGT. V was pared by 6 bases and J by 6 bases, with 5 bases of the junction left unmatched. The DNA for the CDR3 is TGTGCCAGCAGCGAAACAGGGGGCGATGGCTACACCTTC. Encoded protein: CASSETGGDGYTF.

This clonotype was observed at least ten times. The V gene is TRBV7-3, the J gene TRBJ1-2; D is unclear. V gave up 3 bases and J gave up 4 bases, with 9 bases separating them. This CDR3 has 13 amino acids. Germline assignment: CDR1 SGHTA and CDR2 FQGTGA. The CDR3 DNA follows: TGTGCCAGCAGCTTCTCGGGTGCCTATGGCTACACCTTC. Translating it yields CASSFSGAYGYTF.

A word on this clonotype: A read error may be the cause here, since a much bigger clone is one base away. The CDR3 DNA reads as TGTGCCAGCAGTATTAGACGGGCCAACCACTGTGGCTACACCTTC. It yields the protein CASSIRRANHCGYTF. V and J are TRBV12-3 or TRBV12-4 and TRBJ1-2; D unclear. Trimming shortened V by 5 bases and J by 7 bases, and 20 bases separated the two germline ends. The CDR3 covers 15 residues.

As for this clonotype: A read error is possible here, since a much larger clone lies one base away. J is TRBJ1-2 and V is TRBV28; 9 positions agree with TRBD1. The CDR3 is made up of 15 amino acids. Germline V gene sequence: CDR1 MDHEN, CDR2 SYDVKM. V gave up 8 bases and J gave up 3 bases; unmatched junction bases: 10. Here the CDR3 reads CASGPGGQGDYGYTF. Here the CDR3 DNA reads TGTGCCAGCGGTCCGGGGGGACAGGGCGACTATGGCTACACCTTC.

This clonotype occurred many times. The gene calls are TRBV12-5 and TRBJ2-5, with no clear D. V lost 3 bases and J lost 5, with 25 bases in between. Germline V CDR1 and CDR2: LGHNT, FRNRAP. This CDR3 is 18 amino acids long. CDR3 nucleotide sequence: TGTGCTAGTGGTTTCATTCTATCCGGCAACCGAGAGGAGGAGACCCAGTACTTC. Protein: CASGFILSGNREEETQYF.

The table lists this clonotype with a few counts. This sequence joins TRBV7-2 and TRBJ2-5; the match to TRBD2 covers 8 bases. The CDR3 totals 16 residues. Germline V CDR1 and CDR2: SGHTA, FQGNSA. Germline trimming cut 3 bases from V and 2 bases from J; bases unmatched to any gene: 8. The CDR3 here is CASSFGLALGQETQYF. CDR3 nucleotide sequence: TGTGCCAGCAGCTTCGGACTAGCTCTAGGGCAAGAGACCCAGTACTTC.

This clonotype has a count of ten or more. The chain recombines TRBV28 with TRBJ1-2, with a possible D match to TRBD1 (6 bases). The CDR3 covers 15 residues. V was trimmed by 6 bases and J by 6 bases, leaving 20 bases between them. Germline V gene lookup returns CDR1 MDHEN and CDR2 SYDVKM. CDR3 in amino acids: CASSRVGGALHGYTF. In nucleotides, the CDR3 is TGTGCCAGCAGCCGCGTCGGGGGCGCTCTCCATGGCTACACCTTC.

In regard to this clonotype: This clone may be a read error of a much larger clone one base away. V gene TRBV20-1 combines with J gene TRBJ1-5; tentatively, D is TRBD1 (5 bases). The CDR3 contains 16 residues. Germline lookup yields CDR1 DFQATT and CDR2 SNEGSKA (reference sequence). The CDR3 protein is CSAADSQSYSSQPQHF. CDR3 coding DNA: TGCAGTGCTGCCGACAGCCAATCTTATAGCAGTCAGCCCCAGCATTTT.

This chain uses TRBV6-1 with TRBJ1-5; 9 positions agree with TRBD1. This CDR3 has 20 residues. Germline lookup yields CDR1 MNHNS and CDR2 SASEGT. V lost 2 bases, J lost 0 bases, and 14 bases stayed unmatched. The CDR3 region has the DNA TGTGCCAGCAGTGAAAGGAGGGCGGGACAGGGATCTTATAGCAATCAGCCCCAGCATTTT. Amino acids: CASSERRAGQGSYSNQPQHF.

This clonotype was seen at least ten times. V gene TRBV28 combines with J gene TRBJ1-1; 8 bases align to TRBD1. The ends lost 3 bases at V and 4 bases at J; junction bases unmatched: 4. In germline, CDR1 is MDHEN, CDR2 SYDVKM. The CDR3 is 14 amino acids. The CDR3 reads CASSLDREVTEAFF. The CDR3 coding sequence is TGTGCCAGCAGTTTGGACAGGGAGGTCACTGAAGCTTTCTTT.

This clonotype was recorded at least ten times. The chain links TRBV20-1 to TRBJ1-2; D gene ambiguous. V lost 0 bases, J lost 7 bases, and 6 bases lay in between. Germline CDR1 is DFQATT and CDR2 is SNEGSKA (reference sequence). This CDR3 comprises 11 residues. The CDR3 DNA reads TGCAGTGCTAGAGATCTAGGTGGCTACACCTTC. Its translation is CSARDLGGYTF.

In this sample, this clonotype turned up a few times. The chain has TRBV20-1 and TRBJ2-1, with a weak D call TRBD1 (5 bases). This CDR3 spans 13 amino acids. V was clipped by 0 bases and J by 10 bases, with 13 bases between them. From germline, CDR1 is DFQATT and CDR2 SNEGSKA (reference sequence). The CDR3 nucleotides read TGCAGTGCTAGAGATCTAGGGGTCAGAGAGCAGTTCTTC. It specifies CSARDLGVREQFF.

The gene calls are TRBV5-7 and TRBJ1-5; TRBD1 is a possible D gene (6 bases). TRBV5-7 is given ORF status, its function remaining uncertain. The CDR3 has 17 residues. V lost 1 base, J lost 0 bases, and 14 bases lay in between. In DNA form, the CDR3 reads TGTGCCAGCAGCTTGATGCAGGGGAGGTATAGCAATCAGCCCCAGCATTTT. Its translation is CASSLMQGRYSNQPQHF.